This TCR beta chain is drawn from a study of cytomegalovirus exposure and HLA in healthy donors. The overall study: Researchers found that just over 80% of about 400 genotyped donors fell within the Caucasian-associated ancestry cluster.

Looked up from germline, CDR1 is KGHSH and CDR2 is LQKENI. With V trimmed by 6 bases and J by 2 bases, 15 bases remained unmatched. This CDR3 comprises 17 residues. Study-level points and caveats: In a later analysis, across HLA loci, associated TCR counts were highest for DRB1, lowest for HLA-C.

The PCR contained 60 Vbeta and 13 Jbeta primers. The method was immunoSEQ multiplex PCR; TCRdb's version includes in-frame clones alone and lacks a portion of them. This table has some 150,000 clones, about 88% appearing once. Points on this clone: Its target is not known.

The sequencing input was PBMCs. This chain uses TRBV18 with TRBJ2-7; 8 bases map to TRBD1. The receptor's source is a woman between 18 and 30 years old in good health and CMV-seronegative. CDR3 region: CASSDPRGKDRAYEQYF. DNA for the CDR3: TGTGCCAGCTCCGACCCCCGAGGAAAGGACAGGGCCTACGAGCAGTACTTC.